This T cell receptor (beta chain) is drawn from a study of cytomegalovirus exposure and HLA in healthy donors. Overall study context: Unique TCRs from HLA-typed donors, 85 million to 100 million of them, were held in an early data release. Study-wide points: Accurate predictions that matched the HLA-A and HLA-B alleles of most subjects were reportedly made from TCR beta sequences. Segments of the TCR beta V type were, in most cases, productive about 87% or about 30% of the time in an earlier analysis.

This CDR3 is 13 amino acids long. Germline loops: CDR1 MNHNY, CDR2 SVGAGI (reference sequence). V lost 4 bases, J lost 4 bases, and 3 bases stayed unmatched. Concerning this clone: The antigen remains undetermined. Other nucleotide sequences in the sample specify the same CDR3.

With 60 Vbeta and 13 Jbeta primers, the PCR was carried out. Libraries were prepared by immunoSEQ multiplex PCR; TCRdb keeps only in-frame clonotypes and omits some of them. The ten top clones account for approximately 5.4%, within a sample of 70,000 or so clones. The TCR sequence derives from a man aged 40-55 years in good health and CMV-seronegative. The chain couples TRBV6-6 to TRBJ1-2, with 7 bases matching TRBD1. Source material: PBMCs. CDR3 nucleotides: TGTGCCAGCAGTTCCACAGGGGCCTATGGCTACACCTTC. It is translated as CASSSTGAYGYTF.